This TCR beta chain was profiled in a study of cytomegalovirus exposure and HLA in healthy donors. Study summary: In terms of ancestry, the Caucasian-associated cluster contained roughly 80% of the roughly 400 genotyped donors.

PCR amplification relied on 60 Vbeta primers (plus 13 Jbeta primers). Sequencing was performed with immunoSEQ multiplex PCR; in TCRdb, only in-frame clones are kept and a portion is missing. The table has around 170,000 clones, roughly 84% seen once. Germline loops: CDR1 MDHEN, CDR2 SYDVKM. There are 14 residues in the CDR3. Losses at the gene ends were 6 bases for V and 6 bases for J; bases not matched to a gene: 6. The receptor's source is a boy younger than 10 in good health and CMV-seronegative. The sequenced sample consisted of PBMCs. J is TRBJ2-1 and V is TRBV28; 9 bases map to TRBD1. The CDR3 reads CASRPHRGPNEQFF. The DNA of the CDR3 is TGTGCCAGCAGGCCTCACAGGGGGCCCAATGAGCAGTTCTTC. Supplemented by reference TRBV28 and TRBJ2-1, the full variable domain reads DVKVTQSSRYLVKRTGEKVFLECVQDMDHENMFWYRQDPGLGLRLIYFSYDVKMKEKGDIPEGYSVSREKKERFSLILESASTNQTSMYLCASRPHRGPNEQFFGPGTRLTVL.